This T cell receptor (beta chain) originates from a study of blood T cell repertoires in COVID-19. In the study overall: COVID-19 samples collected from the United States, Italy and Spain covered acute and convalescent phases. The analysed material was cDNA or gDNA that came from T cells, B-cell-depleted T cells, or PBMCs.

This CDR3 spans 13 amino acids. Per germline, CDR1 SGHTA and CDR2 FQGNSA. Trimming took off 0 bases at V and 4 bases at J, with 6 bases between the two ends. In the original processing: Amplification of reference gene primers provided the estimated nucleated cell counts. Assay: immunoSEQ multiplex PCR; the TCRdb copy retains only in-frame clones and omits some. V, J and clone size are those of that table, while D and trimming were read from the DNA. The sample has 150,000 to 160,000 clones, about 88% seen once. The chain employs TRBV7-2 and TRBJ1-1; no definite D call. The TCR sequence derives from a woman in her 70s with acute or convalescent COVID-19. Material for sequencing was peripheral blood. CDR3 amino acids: CASSLADSTEAFF. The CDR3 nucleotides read TGTGCCAGCAGCTTAGCCGACTCCACTGAAGCTTTCTTT.